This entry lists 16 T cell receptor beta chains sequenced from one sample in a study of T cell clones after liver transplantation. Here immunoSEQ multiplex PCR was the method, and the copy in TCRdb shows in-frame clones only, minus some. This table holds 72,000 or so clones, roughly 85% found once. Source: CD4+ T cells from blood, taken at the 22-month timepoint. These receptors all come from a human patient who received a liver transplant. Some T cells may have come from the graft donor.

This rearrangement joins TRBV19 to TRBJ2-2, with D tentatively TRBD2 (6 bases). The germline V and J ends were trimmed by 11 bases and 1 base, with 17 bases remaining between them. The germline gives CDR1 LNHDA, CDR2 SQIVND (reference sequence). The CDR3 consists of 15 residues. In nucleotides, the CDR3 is TGTGCCGTCCGTAAAGGAGGGGTGAACACCGGGGAGCTGTTTTTT. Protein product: CAVRKGGVNTGELFF.

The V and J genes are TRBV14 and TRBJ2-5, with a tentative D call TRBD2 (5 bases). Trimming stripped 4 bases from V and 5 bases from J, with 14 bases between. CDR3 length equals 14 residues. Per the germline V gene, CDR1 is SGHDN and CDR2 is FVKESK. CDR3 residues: CASSPARGQETQYF. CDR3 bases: TGTGCCAGCAGCCCGGCCAGAGGGCAGGAGACCCAGTACTTC.

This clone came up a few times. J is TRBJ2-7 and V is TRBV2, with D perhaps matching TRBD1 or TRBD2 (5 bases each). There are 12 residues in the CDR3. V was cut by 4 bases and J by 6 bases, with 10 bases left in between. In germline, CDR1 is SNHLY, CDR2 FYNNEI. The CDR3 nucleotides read TGTGCCAGCAGTGGAACTAGGGGCGAGCAGTACTTC. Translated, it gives CASSGTRGEQYF.

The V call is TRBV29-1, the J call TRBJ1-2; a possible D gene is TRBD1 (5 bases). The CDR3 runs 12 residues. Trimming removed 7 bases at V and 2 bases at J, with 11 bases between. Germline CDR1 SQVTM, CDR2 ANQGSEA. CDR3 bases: TGCAGCGGAGGGGAATCGAACTATGGCTACACCTTC. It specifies CSGGESNYGYTF.

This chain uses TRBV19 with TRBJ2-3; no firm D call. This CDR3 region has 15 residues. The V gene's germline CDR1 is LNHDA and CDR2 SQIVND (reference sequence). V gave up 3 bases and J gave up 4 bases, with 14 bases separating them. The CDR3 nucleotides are TGTGCCAGTAGTATTGACTCTCCCGGTCCAGATACGCAGTATTTT. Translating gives CASSIDSPGPDTQYF.

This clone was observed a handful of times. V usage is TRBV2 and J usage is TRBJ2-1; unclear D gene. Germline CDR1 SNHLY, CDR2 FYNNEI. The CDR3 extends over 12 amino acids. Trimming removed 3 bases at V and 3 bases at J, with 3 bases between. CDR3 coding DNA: TGTGCCAGCAGTGACGGCTACAATGAGCAGTTCTTC. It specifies CASSDGYNEQFF.

CDR3 amino acids: CASSPAATDTQYF. The CDR3 region has the DNA TGTGCCAGCAGCCCCGCTGCCACAGATACGCAGTATTTT. V is TRBV7-3 and J is TRBJ2-3, with no clear D. V was trimmed by 5 bases and J by 2 bases, leaving 8 bases between them. The CDR3 has 13 amino acids. The germline CDR1 and CDR2 sequences are SGHTA and FQGTGA.

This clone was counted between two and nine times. CDR3: CASSGQGTSGYNEQFF. CDR3 DNA: TGCGCCAGCAGCGGCCAGGGGACTAGCGGGTACAATGAGCAGTTCTTC. The chain employs TRBV5-1 and TRBJ2-1, with 12 bases fitting TRBD2. This CDR3 region has 16 residues. Trimming removed 4 bases from V and 4 bases from J; junction bases left unmatched: 6. CDR1 and CDR2 from the germline V gene are SGHRS and YFSETQ.

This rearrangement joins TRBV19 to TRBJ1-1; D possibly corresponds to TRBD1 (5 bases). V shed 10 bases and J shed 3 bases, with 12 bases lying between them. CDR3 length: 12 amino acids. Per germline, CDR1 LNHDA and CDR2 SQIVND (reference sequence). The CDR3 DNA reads TGTGCCACGCAGGGTAGGGACACTGAAGCTTTCTTT. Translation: CATQGRDTEAFF.

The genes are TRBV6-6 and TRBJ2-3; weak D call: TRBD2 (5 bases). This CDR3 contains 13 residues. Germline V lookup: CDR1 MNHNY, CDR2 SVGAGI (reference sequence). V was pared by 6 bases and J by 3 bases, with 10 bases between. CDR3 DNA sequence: TGTGCCAGCAGCCACGGGGTGACAGATACGCAGTATTTT. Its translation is CASSHGVTDTQYF.

In DNA form, the CDR3 reads TGTGCCAGTAGTGGTTCGGACAGGGCTCAGCCCCAGCATTTT. Residues: CASSGSDRAQPQHF. This sequence joins TRBV19 and TRBJ1-5; 8 bases line up with TRBD1. CDR3 size: 14 residues. V was pared by 5 bases and J by 6 bases, with 6 bases of the junction left unmatched. Germline CDR1 LNHDA, CDR2 SQIVND (reference sequence).

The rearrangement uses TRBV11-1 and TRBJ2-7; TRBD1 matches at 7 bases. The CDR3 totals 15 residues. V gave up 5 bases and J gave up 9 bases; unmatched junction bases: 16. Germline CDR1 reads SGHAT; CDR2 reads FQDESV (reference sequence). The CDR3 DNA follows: TGTGCCAGCAGCCCAACCGGGACAGTCATCCACGGGCAGTACTTC. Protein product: CASSPTGTVIHGQYF.

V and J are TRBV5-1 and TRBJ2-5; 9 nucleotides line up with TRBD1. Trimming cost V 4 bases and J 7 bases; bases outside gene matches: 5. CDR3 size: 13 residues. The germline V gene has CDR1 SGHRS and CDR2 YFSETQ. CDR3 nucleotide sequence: TGCGCCAGCAGCCGGGACAGGGAAGGGACCCAGTACTTC. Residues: CASSRDREGTQYF. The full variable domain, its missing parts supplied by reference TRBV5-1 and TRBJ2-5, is KAGVTQTPRYLIKTRGQQVTLSCSPISGHRSVSWYQQTPGQGLQFLFEYFSETQRNKGNFPGRFSGRQFSNSRSEMNVSTLELGDSALYLCASSRDREGTQYFGPGTRLLVL.

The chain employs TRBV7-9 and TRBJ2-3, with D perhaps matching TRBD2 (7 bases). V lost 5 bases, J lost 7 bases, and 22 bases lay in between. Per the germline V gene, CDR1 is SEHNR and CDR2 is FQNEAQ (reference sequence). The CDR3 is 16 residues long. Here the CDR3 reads CASSRTAGGGLNTQYF. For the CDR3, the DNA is TGTGCCAGCAGCCGGACAGCCGGCGGGGGTTTGAATACGCAGTATTTT.

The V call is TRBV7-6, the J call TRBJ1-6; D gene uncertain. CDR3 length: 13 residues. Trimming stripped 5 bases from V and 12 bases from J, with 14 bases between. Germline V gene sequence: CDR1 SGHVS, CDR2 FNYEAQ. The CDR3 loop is CASSPRVTEPLHF. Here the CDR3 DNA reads TGTGCCAGCAGCCCCCGGGTCACGGAACCCCTCCACTTT. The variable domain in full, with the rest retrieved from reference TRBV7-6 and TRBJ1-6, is GAGVSQSPRYKVTKRGQDVALRCDPISGHVSLYWYRQALGQGPEFLTYFNYEAQQDKSGLPNDRFSAERPEGSISTLTIQRTEQRDSAMYRCASSPRVTEPLHFGNGTRLTVT.

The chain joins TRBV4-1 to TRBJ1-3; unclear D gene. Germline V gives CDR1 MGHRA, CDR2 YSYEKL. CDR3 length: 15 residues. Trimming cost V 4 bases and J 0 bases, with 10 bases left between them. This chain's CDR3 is CASSRRRSSGNTIYF. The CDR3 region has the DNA TGCGCCAGCAGCCGGCGGAGGAGCTCTGGAAACACCATATATTTT.